This entry lists 18 T cell receptor beta chains sequenced from one sample in a study of blood T cell repertoires in COVID-19. Profiled with immunoSEQ multiplex PCR; TCRdb holds only in-frame clones, not every one. Of 410,000 or so clones in the sample, around nine tenths were seen once. Material for sequencing was peripheral blood. The receptors here all came from a woman between 35 and 50 years old with COVID-19, enrolled during active disease.

The J gene is TRBJ2-3, the V gene TRBV6-5; possible D gene TRBD2, 5 bases. The germline V gene encodes CDR1 MNHEY and CDR2 SVGAGI. This CDR3 has 15 amino acids. Trimming cost V 4 bases and J 1 base, with 12 bases left between them. CDR3 nucleotide sequence: TGTGCCAGCAGTTCCCCTTTCGGGGGCACAGATACGCAGTATTTT. This gives the protein CASSSPFGGTDTQYF.

This chain joins TRBV18 and TRBJ2-7; 8 nucleotides line up with TRBD1. This CDR3 has 13 amino acids. J lost 3 bases, V lost 3 bases, and 1 base had no gene match. Germline assignment: CDR1 KGHSH and CDR2 LQKENI. The chain's CDR3 is CASSPGQDYEQYF. As DNA, the CDR3 is TGTGCCAGCTCACCGGGACAGGACTACGAGCAGTACTTC.

This clone was detected only a few times. V and J are TRBV30 and TRBJ2-5, with TRBD2 as a possible D gene (7 bases). Germline CDR1 is GTSNPN and CDR2 is SVGIG (reference sequence). Trimming took off 3 bases at V and 2 bases at J, with 10 bases between the two ends. The CDR3 loop spans 13 amino acids. In nucleotides, the CDR3 is TGTGCCTGGAGGAGGGGGGGACAAGAGACCCAGTACTTC. Translation gives CAWRRGGQETQYF.

The chain employs TRBV7-8 and TRBJ1-6; weak D call: TRBD1 (6 bases). CDR3 length: 18 residues. Trimming took 3 bases from V and 3 from J, leaving 18 bases between them. The germline V gene has CDR1 SGHVS and CDR2 FQNEAQ. CDR3 in DNA: TGTGCCAGCAGCTTGCTAGTAGGGGGGGCGAGCTATAATTCACCCCTCCACTTT. As protein: CASSLLVGGASYNSPLHF.

V usage is TRBV12-3 or TRBV12-4 and J usage is TRBJ2-7; weak D call: TRBD2 (5 bases). The CDR3 is 13 amino acids. The V and J ends lost 3 bases and 5 bases respectively, with 11 bases between them. CDR3 in amino acids: CASSFAGFHEQYF. The CDR3 region has the DNA TGTGCCAGCAGTTTCGCGGGCTTCCACGAGCAGTACTTC.

In this sample, this clone turned up once. The CDR3 nucleotides read TGTGCCAGCAGCTTGGGAGCCCAGGGCCACACTGAAGCTTTCTTT. As protein: CASSLGAQGHTEAFF. This chain uses TRBV5-4 with TRBJ1-1; D may be TRBD1 (5 bases). This CDR3 contains 15 residues. The V end was cut by 0 bases, the J end by 3 bases, with 12 bases between. Germline V gene sequence: CDR1 SGHNT, CDR2 YYREEE (reference sequence).

The chain uses TRBV3-1 (or the pseudogene TRBV3-2) and TRBJ1-1; weak D call: TRBD1 (5 bases). The V end was cut by 4 bases, the J end by 8 bases, with 17 bases between. CDR1 and CDR2 from the germline V gene are LGHDT and YNNKEL (reference sequence). This CDR3 is 14 amino acids long. This chain's CDR3 is CASSPSTRTPEAFF. For the CDR3, the DNA is TGTGCCAGCAGCCCCTCCACGAGGACACCCGAAGCTTTCTTT.

The CDR3, as DNA: TGTGCCAGTAGTACCCTAACAGATACGCAGTATTTT. Translated: CASSTLTDTQYF. V usage is TRBV19 and J usage is TRBJ2-3; D is unclear. The germline gives CDR1 LNHDA, CDR2 SQIVND (reference sequence). The V and J ends lost 4 bases and 3 bases respectively, with 5 bases between them. CDR3 size: 12 residues.

This sequence joins TRBV11-3 and TRBJ2-1; TRBD2 agrees at 11 bases. This CDR3 has 15 amino acids. CDR1 SGHNT and CDR2 YENEEA come from the germline V gene. V lost 5 bases and J lost 4; bases outside the gene matches: 4. CDR3 sequence: CASSHSGRGYNEQFF. As DNA, the CDR3 is TGTGCCAGCAGCCATAGCGGGAGGGGTTACAATGAGCAGTTCTTC. The full variable domain, rest sourced from reference TRBV11-3 and TRBJ2-1, is EAGVVQSPRYKIIEKKQPVAFWCNPISGHNTLYWYLQNLGQGPELLIRYENEEAVDDSQLPKDRFSAERLKGVDSTLKIQPAELGDSAVYLCASSHSGRGYNEQFFGPGTRLTVL.

The chain links TRBV27 to TRBJ2-1; D remains ambiguous. Trimming pared 2 bases from V and 8 bases from J, leaving 13 bases between. Germline CDR1 is MNHEY and CDR2 is SMNVEV (reference sequence). The CDR3 is 14 residues long. The CDR3 reads CASSLTTATYEQFF. CDR3 sequence (DNA): TGTGCCAGCAGTTTAACCACAGCTACATATGAGCAGTTCTTC.

CDR3 amino acids: CASSAGGNQPQHF. The DNA for the CDR3 is TGTGCCAGCAGTGCAGGGGGCAATCAGCCCCAGCATTTT. The chain carries TRBV6-4 and TRBJ1-5, with D possibly being TRBD1 (6 bases). The V end lost 4 bases, the J end lost 2 bases, and 6 bases lay between the germline ends. Germline values: CDR1 MRHNA, CDR2 SNTAGT. The CDR3 has 13 amino acids.

This rearrangement joins TRBV7-2 to TRBJ2-5, with 8 bases aligning to TRBD1. This CDR3 is built from 15 residues. CDR1 and CDR2 from the germline V gene are SGHTA and FQGNSA. V lost 6 bases and J lost 5; bases outside the gene matches: 11. The CDR3 is CASSGDRSYGETQYF. The CDR3 DNA reads TGTGCCAGCAGTGGGGACAGGTCTTACGGGGAGACCCAGTACTTC. The complete variable domain, with remaining parts taken from reference TRBV7-2 and TRBJ2-5, reads GAGVSQSPSNKVTEKGKDVELRCDPISGHTALYWYRQSLGQGLEFLIYFQGNSAPDKSGLPSDRFSAERTGGSVSTLTIQRTQQEDSAVYLCASSGDRSYGETQYFGPGTRLLVL.

The CDR3 DNA is TGTGCCAGCTCATCAAGAGGGATGAACACTGAAGCTTTCTTT. It yields the protein CASSSRGMNTEAFF. The chain links TRBV18 to TRBJ1-1; D not certain. CDR3 length equals 14 residues. Trimming stripped 5 bases from V and 0 bases from J, with 10 bases between. Germline V gene data show CDR1 as KGHSH and CDR2 as LQKENI.

The sample holds one count of this clone. This chain uses TRBV5-5 with TRBJ1-6, with 9 positions matching TRBD1. The CDR3 length is 17 residues. Trimming removed 4 bases from V and 9 bases from J; junction bases left unmatched: 14. CDR1 is SGHKS and CDR2 is YYEKEE in the germline V gene (reference sequence). CDR3 loop: CASSDRDRVLGASPLHF. The CDR3, as DNA: TGTGCCAGCAGCGACCGGGACAGGGTGTTAGGGGCTTCACCCCTCCACTTT.

The V gene is TRBV7-2, the J gene TRBJ1-5; TRBD1 matches 8 bases. The CDR3 is 17 amino acids. V trimming: 6 bases; J trimming: 0 bases; junction bases outside the gene matches: 10. The germline V gene has CDR1 SGHTA and CDR2 FQGNSA. CDR3 loop: CASRASGGSGSNQPQHF. Written as DNA, the CDR3 is TGTGCCAGCAGGGCGTCAGGGGGCTCTGGTAGCAATCAGCCCCAGCATTTT.

The chain recombines TRBV4-3 with TRBJ2-1; D possibly corresponds to TRBD2 (6 bases). Per the germline V gene, CDR1 is LGHNA and CDR2 is YSLEER. The V end was cut by 0 bases, the J end by 6 bases, with 18 bases between. There are 17 residues in the CDR3. CDR3 sequence (DNA): TGCGCCAGCAGCCAAGAGCCCCTGGACGGGAGTGGCAATGAGCAGTTCTTC. Its protein product is CASSQEPLDGSGNEQFF.

The gene calls are TRBV4-2 and TRBJ2-7; D is perhaps TRBD2 (6 bases). The CDR3 extends over 16 amino acids. The germline gives CDR1 LGHNA, CDR2 YNFKEQ. Trimming took off 4 bases at V and 0 bases at J, with 16 bases between the two ends. The CDR3 spells CASSPGLPRSSYEQYF. In nucleotides, the CDR3 is TGTGCCAGCAGCCCGGGACTCCCCAGGAGCTCCTACGAGCAGTACTTC.

Here the CDR3 DNA reads TGTGCCAGCAGTTTTACGCGGACTGAAGCTTTCTTT. Its protein is CASSFTRTEAFF. The chain uses TRBV6-2 or TRBV6-3 and TRBJ1-1; D is uncertain. The V gene lost 4 bases and the J gene lost 5 bases, with 8 bases spanning the gap. This CDR3 has 12 residues. Germline V gene sequence: CDR1 MNHEY, CDR2 SVGEGT.